The 15 T cell receptor beta chains presented below share a single source sample, sequenced in a study of blood T cell repertoires in COVID-19. Sequencing was performed with immunoSEQ multiplex PCR; in TCRdb, only in-frame clones are kept and a portion is missing. Among some 200,000 clones, about 90% were seen once, and the ten largest hold 0.78%. Source material: peripheral blood. These receptors all stem from a woman aged 70 to 79 with acute or convalescent COVID-19.

CDR3: CASSFDREPNEKLFF. In DNA, the CDR3 is TGTGCCAGCAGTTTTGACAGGGAACCTAATGAAAAACTGTTTTTT. This chain uses TRBV6-5 with TRBJ1-4; 7 bases are shared with TRBD1. Germline V gives CDR1 MNHEY, CDR2 SVGAGI. The V and J ends lost 4 bases and 3 bases, in that order; junction bases with no gene match: 5. The CDR3 is made up of 15 amino acids.

In its sample, this clone was seen once. The rearrangement joins TRBV23-1 to TRBJ2-7; 9 positions agree with TRBD1. TRBV23-1 is annotated as an ORF whose role is uncertain. CDR3 length equals 16 residues. Unmatched junction bases numbered 5, after V lost 0 bases and J lost 2 bases. CDR3 loop: CASSQSSGQGAYEQYF. In nucleotides, the CDR3 is TGCGCCAGCAGTCAATCCTCGGGACAGGGTGCCTACGAGCAGTACTTC.

The chain couples TRBV9 to TRBJ1-3; 9 nucleotides line up with TRBD1. The V segment lost 4 bases and the J segment 3 bases; nucleotides outside the gene matches: 8. The CDR3 runs to 16 residues. Germline assignment: CDR1 SGDLS and CDR2 YYNGEE. The CDR3: CASSPLDRGYGNTIYF. The CDR3 DNA sequence: TGTGCCAGCAGCCCATTGGACAGGGGCTATGGAAACACCATATATTTT. Supplemented by reference TRBV9 and TRBJ1-3, the full variable domain reads DSGVTQTPKHLITATGQRVTLRCSPRSGDLSVYWYQQSLDQGLQFLIQYYNGEERAKGNILERFSAQQFPDLHSELNLSSLELGDSALYFCASSPLDRGYGNTIYFGEGSWLTVV.

The gene calls are TRBV7-9 and TRBJ1-1; the D gene is possibly TRBD1 (5 bases). Germline CDR1 is SEHNR and CDR2 is FQNEAQ (reference sequence). Trimming left V 4 bases short and J 5 bases short, with 20 bases between. The CDR3 is 16 amino acids. This chain's CDR3 is CASSSDQGSSRTEAFF. The CDR3 DNA is TGTGCCAGCAGCTCGGATCAGGGAAGCAGTCGGACTGAAGCTTTCTTT.

V is TRBV12-3 or TRBV12-4 and J is TRBJ2-1; the match to TRBD2 covers 8 bases. The CDR3 runs to 12 residues. With V trimmed by 7 bases and J by 16 bases, 12 bases remained unmatched. The CDR3 DNA is TGTGCCAGCACCCATCGAAGCGGGGGTGTTTTCTTC. It encodes CASTHRSGGVFF.

V usage is TRBV28 and J usage is TRBJ2-3; D possibly corresponds to TRBD2 (6 bases). This CDR3 has 17 amino acids. Trimming took off 5 bases at V and 3 bases at J, with 21 bases between the two ends. CDR1 and CDR2 from the germline V gene are MDHEN and SYDVKM. The CDR3 nucleotides are TGTGCCAGCAGTCCCCCGACTAGGAGGAGTAGAACAGATACGCAGTATTTT. Amino acid sequence: CASSPPTRRSRTDTQYF.

This clone appeared once. V gene TRBV5-1 combines with J gene TRBJ1-1; unclear D gene. V was trimmed by 0 bases and J by 3 bases, leaving 12 bases between them. Germline assignment: CDR1 SGHRS and CDR2 YFSETQ. This CDR3 spans 15 amino acids. In DNA form, the CDR3 reads TGCGCCAGCAGCTTGGGATCGGGGTTCGACACTGAAGCTTTCTTT. As protein: CASSLGSGFDTEAFF.

J is TRBJ2-5 and V is TRBV21-1; the table gives TRBD2 as D, unverified against the DNA. TRBV21-1 is classified as a pseudogene. This CDR3 region has 13 residues. The CDR3 DNA follows: TGTGCCAGCAGTCCGGAGTTCCAAGAGACCCAGTACTTC. Translated, it gives CASSPEFQETQYF.

This chain joins TRBV19 and TRBJ1-4, with a weak D call TRBD1 (5 bases). The CDR3 extends over 14 amino acids. V lost 5 bases, J lost 3 bases, and 10 bases lay in between. Germline V gives CDR1 LNHDA, CDR2 SQIVND (reference sequence). The DNA of the CDR3 is TGTGCCAGTAGTTACAGGACGGCTAATGAAAAACTGTTTTTT. As protein: CASSYRTANEKLFF.

The chain employs TRBV28 and TRBJ1-1, with no clear D. This CDR3 has 11 residues. Trimming pared 10 bases from V and 0 bases from J, leaving 6 bases between. The germline CDR1 and CDR2 sequences are MDHEN and SYDVKM. The CDR3 nucleotides are TGTGCCACCCTACTGAACACTGAAGCTTTCTTT. Translation gives CATLLNTEAFF.

This clone has just one count. The chain links TRBV5-1 to TRBJ2-5; 10 bases match TRBD2. With 4 bases clipped from V and 5 bases from J, the junction kept 11 bases outside the gene matches. The CDR3 is 16 residues long. Germline V CDR1 and CDR2: SGHRS, YFSETQ. CDR3 in DNA: TGCGCCAGCAGCCCGCGGCTCACTAGCGGGGAGGAGACCCAGTACTTC. As protein: CASSPRLTSGEETQYF.

The rearrangement links TRBV6-5 to TRBJ1-4; 7 nucleotides align to TRBD1. The CDR3 has 15 amino acids. CDR1 is MNHEY and CDR2 is SVGAGI in the germline V gene. With 5 bases clipped from V and 7 bases from J, the junction kept 10 bases outside the gene matches. Written as DNA, the CDR3 is TGTGCCAGCAGTCTGACGACAGGGAGGAGTGAAAAACTGTTTTTT. Its protein is CASSLTTGRSEKLFF.

This chain joins TRBV5-6 and TRBJ1-4, with D perhaps matching TRBD1 (6 bases). The CDR3 is made up of 17 amino acids. Trimming removed 4 bases from V and 0 bases from J, with 16 bases in between. Germline-derived CDR1 and CDR2 are SGHDT and YYEEEE. CDR3 sequence: CASSPVGRTATNEKLFF. The CDR3 nucleotides are TGTGCCAGCAGCCCCGTCGGGAGGACAGCAACTAATGAAAAACTGTTTTTT.

This chain links TRBV19 with TRBJ1-5; 9 bases are a match to TRBD1. The CDR3 has 16 amino acids. With 10 bases clipped from V and 2 bases from J, the junction kept 12 bases outside the gene matches. Germline V gives CDR1 LNHDA, CDR2 SQIVND (reference sequence). The CDR3 sequence is CATTGGLRTGNQPQHF. Here the CDR3 DNA reads TGTGCCACGACAGGGGGGCTGAGGACCGGCAATCAGCCCCAGCATTTT. Based on the CDR3 plus reference TRBV19 and TRBJ1-5, the full variable domain is DGGITQSPKYLFRKEGQNVTLSCEQNLNHDAMYWYRQDPGQGLRLIYYSQIVNDFQKGDIAEGYSVSREKKESFPLTVTSAQKNPTAFYLCATTGGLRTGNQPQHFGDGTRLSIL.

The genes are TRBV5-1 and TRBJ1-3; 8 nucleotides match TRBD1. Germline V gene data show CDR1 as SGHRS and CDR2 as YFSETQ. Trimming cost V 6 bases and J 4 bases; bases outside gene matches: 12. This CDR3 contains 16 residues. The CDR3 spells CASTAAAGGRGNTIYF. CDR3 coding DNA: TGCGCCAGCACCGCTGCGGCAGGGGGCAGGGGAAACACCATATATTTT. Full variable domain (missing parts from reference TRBV5-1 and TRBJ1-3): KAGVTQTPRYLIKTRGQQVTLSCSPISGHRSVSWYQQTPGQGLQFLFEYFSETQRNKGNFPGRFSGRQFSNSRSEMNVSTLELGDSALYLCASTAAAGGRGNTIYFGEGSWLTVV.